Listed here are 24 T cell receptor beta chains from one sample, sequenced in a study of blood T cells in healthy people across ages. Through a sample-barcoded 5' primer and a J-beta primer mix, a second PCR was run for roughly 7 to 11 cycles. TCRdb analysed the 5' RACE reads with MiXCR anew, one entry per CDR3 protein. The data hold about 680,000 distinct CDR3 sequences, with around 45% observed a single time. Sequences were obtained from blood. These receptors originate from a woman aged 60-75 years in good health.

This clonotype was observed a few times. The chain has TRBV12-3 or TRBV12-4 and TRBJ2-7, with D hard to call. CDR3 length: 12 residues. Trimming cost V 5 bases and J 9 bases, with 14 bases left between them. The CDR3 spells CASSLQRPRQYF. The CDR3 nucleotides are TGTGCCAGCAGTCTTCAAAGGCCGAGGCAGTACTTC.

Only a few counts were recorded for this clonotype. The V gene is TRBV7-3, the J gene TRBJ2-5, with D tentatively TRBD2 (5 bases). Trimming cost V 5 bases and J 3 bases, with 10 bases left between them. CDR3 length: 13 residues. Per germline, CDR1 SGHTA and CDR2 FQGTGA. CDR3 nucleotide sequence: TGTGCCAGCAGCCCCCACGGGGAAGAGACCCAGTACTTC. Encoded protein: CASSPHGEETQYF. Together with reference TRBV7-3 and TRBJ2-5, the CDR3 gives the full variable domain: GAGVSQTPSNKVTEKGKYVELRCDPISGHTALYWYRQSLGQGPEFLIYFQGTGAADDSGLPNDRFFAVRPEGSVSTLKIQRTERGDSAVYLCASSPHGEETQYFGPGTRLLVL.

The rearrangement joins TRBV2 to TRBJ2-1; 10 bases are shared with TRBD2. V trimming: 7 bases; J trimming: 2 bases; junction bases outside the gene matches: 5. CDR1 is SNHLY, CDR2 FYNNEI, per germline. CDR3 length: 15 amino acids. CDR3 residues: CASIASGGPYNEQFF. CDR3 bases: TGTGCCAGCATCGCTAGCGGGGGCCCCTACAATGAGCAGTTCTTC.

This chain connects TRBV6-5 to TRBJ2-5, with D possibly being TRBD1 or TRBD2 (6 bases each). Germline CDR1 reads MNHEY; CDR2 reads SVGAGI. CDR3 length: 15 amino acids. The V and J ends lost 5 bases and 2 bases respectively, with 15 bases between them. CDR3: CASSVEGVVQETQYF. The CDR3 DNA reads TGTGCCAGCAGTGTGGAGGGGGTTGTGCAAGAGACCCAGTACTTC.

The chain uses TRBV29-1 and TRBJ1-5, with 10 bases identical to TRBD1. The CDR3 extends over 12 amino acids. Looked up from germline, CDR1 is SQVTM and CDR2 is ANQGSEA. V lost 5 bases and J lost 6; bases outside the gene matches: 1. CDR3 nucleotide sequence: TGCAGCGTTAGGACAGGGGGTCAGCCCCAGCATTTT. This gives the protein CSVRTGGQPQHF.

This chain links TRBV7-9 with TRBJ2-3, with D possibly matching TRBD2 (6 bases). Germline loops: CDR1 SEHNR, CDR2 FQNEAQ (reference sequence). The CDR3 extends over 15 amino acids. Deletions cut 5 bases from V and 6 bases from J, with 18 bases between. The DNA for the CDR3 is TGTGCCAGCAGCCCATGGGCCCCTAGCGTGGATACGCAGTATTTT. This codes for CASSPWAPSVDTQYF.

This clonotype has just a few counts. The rearrangement uses TRBV7-2 and TRBJ2-3; 7 nucleotides agree with TRBD2. The V gene's germline CDR1 is SGHTA and CDR2 FQGNSA. The CDR3 spans 19 residues. Trimming cost V 1 base and J 4 bases; bases outside gene matches: 17. The CDR3 bases are TGTGCCAGCAGCTTAGATCCTAGGTCGGGGAGGGCGGTGGCAGATACGCAGTATTTT. Its translation is CASSLDPRSGRAVADTQYF.

This CDR3 is CSAAEGTSGSPNNEQFF. CDR3 sequence (DNA): TGCAGTGCTGCGGAAGGGACTAGCGGGAGTCCCAACAATGAGCAGTTCTTC. This chain joins TRBV20-1 and TRBJ2-1, with 14 bases that match TRBD2. This CDR3 region has 17 residues. J was trimmed by 5 bases and V by 5 bases; bases with no gene match: 11. CDR1 DFQATT and CDR2 SNEGSKA come from the germline V gene (reference sequence).

The rearrangement links TRBV6-2 or TRBV6-3 to TRBJ2-7; TRBD1 agrees at 7 bases. V trimming: 6 bases; J trimming: 3 bases; junction bases outside the gene matches: 11. Germline V gene sequence: CDR1 MNHEY, CDR2 SVGEGT. The length of the CDR3 is 15 residues. CDR3 sequence reads: CASSHYDRAGYEQYF. The CDR3 nucleotides are TGTGCCAGCAGCCACTACGACAGGGCGGGCTACGAGCAGTACTTC.

This clonotype occurred a few times. This chain joins TRBV4-3 and TRBJ1-1; D might be TRBD1 (5 bases). The CDR3 is made up of 15 amino acids. Looked up from germline, CDR1 is LGHNA and CDR2 is YSLEER. The ends were cut back, 0 bases at V and 10 bases at J, with 18 bases in the middle. CDR3 sequence: CASSQDVFGGVRAFF. The CDR3, as DNA: TGCGCCAGCAGCCAAGATGTTTTCGGGGGAGTTCGAGCTTTCTTT.

The chain combines TRBV5-1 with TRBJ2-3; TRBD2 is a possible D gene (6 bases). Per germline, CDR1 SGHRS and CDR2 YFSETQ. CDR3 length: 16 residues. Trimming took 5 bases from V and 3 from J, leaving 19 bases between them. For the CDR3, the DNA is TGCGCCAGCAGGATGACCCCCGGGAGCGGAACAGATACGCAGTATTTT. This encodes CASRMTPGSGTDTQYF.

For this clonotype: Just one base apart from a much larger clone, this may be a read error. The chain links TRBV20-1 to TRBJ2-5, with 10 bases identical to TRBD1. Per germline, CDR1 DFQATT and CDR2 SNEGSKA (reference sequence). This CDR3 has 13 amino acids. The CDR3 reads CGAGQGIGKTQYF. As DNA, the CDR3 is TGCGGTGCGGGACAGGGGATCGGAAAGACCCAGTACTTC.

This chain links TRBV7-9 with TRBJ2-1; D may correspond to TRBD1 or TRBD2 (5 bases each). The CDR3 spans 12 residues. The V and J ends lost 4 bases and 8 bases respectively, with 9 bases between them. The V gene's germline CDR1 is SEHNR and CDR2 FQNEAQ (reference sequence). CDR3 in amino acids: CASSSSGHEQFF. The CDR3 DNA is TGTGCCAGCAGCTCGTCGGGGCATGAGCAGTTCTTC.

The DNA for the CDR3 is TGCGCCAGCAGCCAAGATGTAGGGAGGGCTCCCTACGAGCAGTACTTC. It specifies CASSQDVGRAPYEQYF. V gene TRBV4-1 combines with J gene TRBJ2-7, with 7 bases aligning to TRBD2. Germline CDR1 MGHRA, CDR2 YSYEKL. This CDR3 is built from 16 residues. V lost 0 bases and J lost 2; bases outside the gene matches: 7.

The J gene is TRBJ2-5, the V gene TRBV7-2; no clear D gene. The CDR3 is made up of 15 amino acids. From germline, CDR1 is SGHTA and CDR2 FQGNSA. Trimming left V 3 bases short and J 11 bases short, with 22 bases between. This CDR3 is CASSFISLADNEQYF. CDR3 bases: TGTGCCAGCAGCTTCATTAGTTTGGCAGACAATGAGCAGTACTTC.

This clonotype was observed once. The chain has TRBV20-1 and TRBJ2-3; 9 bases fit TRBD2. Trimming removed 4 bases from V and 2 bases from J; junction bases left unmatched: 7. Germline V CDR1 and CDR2: DFQATT, SNEGSKA (reference sequence). The CDR3 runs 15 residues. The CDR3, as DNA: TGCAGTGCTACAAGGACTAGCGCAAACACAGATACGCAGTATTTT. Its translation is CSATRTSANTDTQYF.

The gene calls are TRBV7-9 and TRBJ1-4, with D uncertain. The CDR3 runs to 15 residues. V was trimmed by 4 bases and J by 0 bases, leaving 9 bases between them. The germline CDR1 and CDR2 sequences are SEHNR and FQNEAQ (reference sequence). In nucleotides, the CDR3 is TGTGCCAGCAGCTCGGGCAGTGCAACTAATGAAAAACTGTTTTTT. Encoded protein: CASSSGSATNEKLFF. Full variable domain (missing parts from reference TRBV7-9 and TRBJ1-4): DTGVSQNPRHKITKRGQNVTFRCDPISEHNRLYWYRQTLGQGPEFLTYFQNEAQLEKSRLLSDRFSAERPKGSFSTLEIQRTEQGDSAMYLCASSSGSATNEKLFFGSGTQLSVL.

This clonotype was observed a few times. The chain joins TRBV12-3 or TRBV12-4 to TRBJ1-6, with a weak D call TRBD1 (6 bases). This CDR3 spans 15 amino acids. Trimming cost V 5 bases and J 4 bases, with 12 bases left between them. This CDR3 is CASSPDSLYNSPLHF. In nucleotides, the CDR3 is TGTGCCAGCAGTCCGGACAGCCTTTATAATTCACCCCTCCACTTT.

The chain couples TRBV28 to TRBJ2-1; D is tentatively TRBD1 or TRBD2 (5 bases each). Trimming shortened V by 8 bases and J by 2 bases, and 10 bases separated the two germline ends. Germline V gene lookup returns CDR1 MDHEN and CDR2 SYDVKM. The CDR3 spans 13 residues. Written as DNA, the CDR3 is TGTGCCAGCGCGGGCAGGGCCTACAATGAGCAGTTCTTC. Protein sequence: CASAGRAYNEQFF.

This clonotype showed up just a few times. This sequence joins TRBV2 and TRBJ2-5; weak D call: TRBD2 (6 bases). In germline, CDR1 is SNHLY, CDR2 FYNNEI. This CDR3 is 13 amino acids long. V was clipped by 4 bases and J by 4 bases, with 10 bases between them. For the CDR3, the DNA is TGTGCCAGCAGTGGGGGAGGCCCAGAGACCCAGTACTTC. It yields the protein CASSGGGPETQYF.

Only a few counts were recorded for this clonotype. This chain connects TRBV20-1 to TRBJ2-5; 9 bases map to TRBD2. In germline, CDR1 is DFQATT, CDR2 SNEGSKA (reference sequence). V trimming: 5 bases; J trimming: 5 bases; junction bases outside the gene matches: 3. The CDR3 runs to 12 residues. CDR3 loop: CSAPREGETQYF. The DNA of the CDR3 is TGCAGTGCTCCGCGGGAGGGGGAGACCCAGTACTTC.

This clonotype was counted only a few times. The DNA of the CDR3 is TGCAGTGCTAGTGGCAGCCGACAAGACTATGGCTACACCTTC. This translates into CSASGSRQDYGYTF. The chain recombines TRBV20-1 with TRBJ1-2; no reliable D call. From germline, CDR1 is DFQATT and CDR2 SNEGSKA (reference sequence). CDR3 length: 14 residues. The V end lost 3 bases, the J end lost 3 bases, and 14 bases lay between the germline ends.

The chain carries TRBV5-6 and TRBJ2-1, with D perhaps matching TRBD2 (5 bases). The germline gives CDR1 SGHDT, CDR2 YYEEEE. This CDR3 spans 16 amino acids. V dropped 2 bases and J dropped 6 bases, with 18 bases sitting between them. This CDR3 is CASSLSRRAWANEQFF. CDR3 DNA: TGTGCCAGCAGCTTAAGTCGGCGGGCCTGGGCCAATGAGCAGTTCTTC.

The CDR3 sequence: CASSDGWEWYF. CDR3 nucleotide sequence: TGTGCCAGCAGTGACGGCTGGGAATGGTACTTC. The gene calls are TRBV6-5 and TRBJ2-4; D call uncertain. The V end lost 5 bases, the J end lost 15 bases, and 14 bases lay between the germline ends. This CDR3 has 11 amino acids. CDR1 and CDR2 (germline): MNHEY, SVGAGI.